This TCR beta chain was recorded in a study of glioma-infiltrating T cells after dendritic cell vaccination. V lost 5 bases and J lost 2, with 7 bases in between. This CDR3 comprises 12 residues. Germline V gene data show CDR1 as SGHNT and CDR2 as YENEEA. Concerning this clone: Other DNA sequences of this sample code for an identical CDR3.

TCRdb's table, derived via immunoSEQ multiplex PCR, lists solely in-frame clones and lacks some. This sample carries about 58,000 clones, about 83% of them seen once, and the ten largest clones take about 8.3%. The time point here: after dendritic cell vaccination, including at tumor progression/relapse. Patients had residual fresh-frozen tumor tissue and more than two years of survival data. This specimen consisted of blood, obtained after dendritic cell vaccination. J is TRBJ2-7 and V is TRBV11-3; D is unclear. The TCR was taken from a human donor with glioblastoma. CDR3 in DNA: TGTGCCAGCAGCCCTCGGGCCTACGAGCAGTACTTC. This translates into CASSPRAYEQYF.